The rows below give T cell receptor beta chains drawn from one sample of a study of T cell repertoires in cytomegalovirus infection. These receptors are not linked to any known antigen. TCRdb fed the reads into MiXCR, producing one record per CDR3 protein. The sample includes fewer than 900,000 distinct CDR3 sequences, almost 30% of them seen just once. Sequences were derived from cultured CD8+ T cells from PBMCs, sampled from culture after CMV antigen stimulation. The receptors were gathered from a human donor in good health (CMV status not recorded). Some clones in this sample may be carry-over from other donors' samples. CDR3s include the opening cysteine and the closing phenylalanine or tryptophan. D genes are given only for firm matches. The listing skips clone size in some rows; elsewhere it reads once, few, many or a size class.

abundance: NA; v_gene: TRBV24-1; d_gene: TRBD1; j_gene: TRBJ1-2; CDR3aa: CATSDSDRDYGYTF; CDR3nt: TGTGCCACCAGTGACTCCGACAGGGACTATGGCTACACCTTC
abundance: few; v_gene: TRBV6-5; d_gene: NA; j_gene: TRBJ2-2; CDR3aa: CASSYSTDSTGELFF; CDR3nt: TGTGCCAGCAGTTACTCGACAGATTCCACCGGGGAGCTGTTTTTT
abundance: NA; v_gene: TRBV6-5; d_gene: TRBD1; j_gene: TRBJ2-7; CDR3aa: CASRPTGATYEQYF; CDR3nt: TGTGCCAGCAGACCCACAGGGGCTACCTACGAGCAGTACTTC
abundance: NA; v_gene: TRBV2; d_gene: NA; j_gene: TRBJ1-1; CDR3aa: CASSARVENTEAFF; CDR3nt: TGTGCCAGCAGTGCCCGCGTTGAGAACACTGAAGCTTTCTTT
abundance: many; v_gene: TRBV7-9; d_gene: NA; j_gene: TRBJ2-1; CDR3aa: CASSLTQPNNEQFF; CDR3nt: TGTGCCAGCAGCTTAACACAGCCAAACAATGAGCAGTTCTTC
abundance: NA; v_gene: TRBV5-4; d_gene: NA; j_gene: TRBJ2-7; CDR3aa: CASRDGKDFYEQYF; CDR3nt: TGTGCCAGCAGGGACGGAAAGGACTTCTACGAGCAGTACTTC
abundance: NA; v_gene: TRBV29-1; d_gene: NA; j_gene: TRBJ2-2; CDR3aa: CSVRGTTKGTGELFF; CDR3nt: TGCAGCGTTAGAGGGACAACAAAGGGAACCGGGGAGCTGTTTTTT
abundance: few; v_gene: TRBV24-1; d_gene: NA; j_gene: TRBJ2-1; CDR3aa: CATSVGGTYNEQFF; CDR3nt: TGTGCCACCAGTGTTGGGGGGACCTACAATGAGCAGTTCTTC
abundance: NA; v_gene: TRBV6-5; d_gene: NA; j_gene: TRBJ2-6; CDR3aa: CASSHPQGMGSGANVLTF; CDR3nt: TGTGCCAGCAGTCACCCACAGGGTATGGGCTCTGGGGCCAACGTCCTGACTTTC
abundance: NA; v_gene: TRBV10-3; d_gene: NA; j_gene: TRBJ2-1; CDR3aa: CAISEWGTDNEQFF; CDR3nt: TGTGCCATCAGTGAGTGGGGTACCGACAATGAGCAGTTCTTC
abundance: NA; v_gene: TRBV6-1; d_gene: NA; j_gene: TRBJ2-1; CDR3aa: CASSYEHLVNEQFF; CDR3nt: TGTGCCAGCAGTTACGAGCACCTCGTCAATGAGCAGTTCTTC
abundance: NA; v_gene: TRBV4-3; d_gene: NA; j_gene: TRBJ2-7; CDR3aa: CASSHGSTGAAYEQYF; CDR3nt: TGCGCCAGCAGCCATGGGTCGACGGGGGCTGCCTACGAGCAGTACTTC
abundance: NA; v_gene: TRBV7-8; d_gene: TRBD1; j_gene: TRBJ1-5; CDR3aa: CASSLDRGLLEPQHF; CDR3nt: TGTGCCAGCAGCTTAGACAGGGGGCTGCTTGAGCCCCAGCATTTT
abundance: NA; v_gene: TRBV5-1; d_gene: NA; j_gene: TRBJ1-2; CDR3aa: CASSRRVGDDGYTF; CDR3nt: TGCGCCAGCAGCCGCCGGGTCGGGGATGATGGCTACACCTTC
abundance: NA; v_gene: TRBV4-1; d_gene: NA; j_gene: TRBJ2-1; CDR3aa: CASSQDRERRLYNEQFF; CDR3nt: TGCGCCAGCAGCCAAGATCGCGAGAGGAGGCTCTACAATGAGCAGTTCTTC
abundance: NA; v_gene: TRBV27; d_gene: NA; j_gene: TRBJ1-3; CDR3aa: CASSERSPTGRASGNTIYF; CDR3nt: TGTGCCAGCAGCGAACGTTCCCCTACAGGGAGGGCCTCTGGAAACACCATATATTTT
abundance: NA; v_gene: TRBV7-6; d_gene: NA; j_gene: TRBJ2-7; CDR3aa: CASSLGIGLTYEQYF; CDR3nt: TGTGCCAGCAGCTTAGGGATAGGGCTTACCTACGAGCAGTACTTC
abundance: few; v_gene: TRBV19; d_gene: TRBD2; j_gene: TRBJ2-1; CDR3aa: CASSGGKTYNEQFF; CDR3nt: TGTGCCAGTAGCGGGGGGAAAACCTACAATGAGCAGTTCTTC
abundance: many; v_gene: TRBV6-5; d_gene: NA; j_gene: TRBJ1-1; CDR3aa: CASSYSGGGTEAFF; CDR3nt: TGTGCCAGCAGTTACTCGGGAGGGGGCACTGAAGCTTTCTTT
abundance: NA; v_gene: TRBV12-3/TRBV12-4; d_gene: TRBD1; j_gene: TRBJ2-7; CDR3aa: CASTLSQGASPYEQYF; CDR3nt: TGTGCCAGCACCCTTTCACAGGGGGCTTCCCCCTACGAGCAGTACTTC
abundance: NA; v_gene: TRBV5-4; d_gene: NA; j_gene: TRBJ2-3; CDR3aa: CASSEINTDTQYF; CDR3nt: TGTGCCAGCAGCGAAATCAACACAGATACGCAGTATTTT
abundance: NA; v_gene: TRBV7-2; d_gene: TRBD1; j_gene: TRBJ1-6; CDR3aa: CASSIGTDYNSPLHF; CDR3nt: TGTGCCAGCAGCATAGGGACAGACTATAATTCACCCCTCCACTTT
abundance: few; v_gene: TRBV10-3; d_gene: TRBD1; j_gene: TRBJ2-6; CDR3aa: CAISERDSNSGANVLTF; CDR3nt: TGTGCCATCAGTGAACGGGACAGTAACTCTGGGGCCAACGTCCTGACTTTC
abundance: NA; v_gene: TRBV27; d_gene: TRBD2; j_gene: TRBJ2-5; CDR3aa: CASINLAGGGETQYF; CDR3nt: TGTGCCAGCATCAACTTAGCGGGGGGGGGAGAGACCCAGTACTTC
abundance: few; v_gene: TRBV5-4; d_gene: TRBD1; j_gene: TRBJ2-7; CDR3aa: CASSLGPTGGYEQYF; CDR3nt: TGTGCCAGCAGCTTGGGGCCGACAGGGGGCTACGAGCAGTACTTC
abundance: NA; v_gene: TRBV20-1; d_gene: TRBD1; j_gene: TRBJ2-7; CDR3aa: CSARDRTGTYEQYF; CDR3nt: TGCAGTGCTAGAGATAGGACAGGGACCTACGAGCAGTACTTC
abundance: few; v_gene: TRBV6-5; d_gene: NA; j_gene: TRBJ2-3; CDR3aa: CASSYGQGGSTDTQYF; CDR3nt: TGTGCCAGCAGTTACGGTCAGGGGGGGAGCACAGATACGCAGTATTTT
abundance: NA; v_gene: TRBV10-1; d_gene: NA; j_gene: TRBJ1-1; CDR3aa: CASTGSRYTEAFF; CDR3nt: TGCGCCAGCACCGGTTCGAGGTACACTGAAGCTTTCTTT
abundance: many; v_gene: TRBV7-8; d_gene: NA; j_gene: TRBJ1-5; CDR3aa: CASSPRTLGSNQPQHF; CDR3nt: TGTGCCAGCAGCCCGAGGACATTAGGAAGCAATCAGCCCCAGCATTTT
abundance: NA; v_gene: TRBV7-6; d_gene: TRBD1; j_gene: TRBJ1-5; CDR3aa: CASSSQDRANQPQHF; CDR3nt: TGTGCCAGCAGCTCCCAGGACAGGGCCAATCAGCCCCAGCATTTT
abundance: few; v_gene: TRBV7-6; d_gene: NA; j_gene: TRBJ2-7; CDR3aa: CASSLAAWAGLEYEQYF; CDR3nt: TGTGCCAGCAGCTTAGCGGCTTGGGCAGGGCTGGAGTACGAGCAGTACTTC
abundance: once; v_gene: TRBV12-3/TRBV12-4; d_gene: TRBD2; j_gene: TRBJ2-1; CDR3aa: CASSFPLAGGYNERFF; CDR3nt: TGTGCCAGCAGTTTCCCACTAGCGGGGGGTTACAATGAGCGGTTCTTC
abundance: few; v_gene: TRBV10-3; d_gene: TRBD2; j_gene: TRBJ2-1; CDR3aa: CAIIVSGGNEQFF; CDR3nt: TGTGCCATCATCGTTTCGGGGGGGAATGAGCAGTTCTTC
abundance: few; v_gene: TRBV12-3/TRBV12-4; d_gene: TRBD1; j_gene: TRBJ2-1; CDR3aa: CASSFYRGINEQFF; CDR3nt: TGTGCCAGCAGTTTTTACAGGGGTATCAATGAGCAGTTCTTC
abundance: NA; v_gene: TRBV6-2/TRBV6-3; d_gene: TRBD1; j_gene: TRBJ1-5; CDR3aa: CASTLDRVQPQHF; CDR3nt: TGTGCCAGCACCCTGGACAGGGTTCAGCCCCAGCATTTT
abundance: few; v_gene: TRBV6-1; d_gene: NA; j_gene: TRBJ1-5; CDR3aa: CASSEGFGYSNQPQHF; CDR3nt: TGTGCCAGCAGTGAAGGTTTCGGCTATAGCAATCAGCCCCAGCATTTT
abundance: NA; v_gene: TRBV7-8; d_gene: NA; j_gene: TRBJ1-1; CDR3aa: CASGGALNTEAFF; CDR3nt: TGTGCCAGCGGGGGGGCATTGAACACTGAAGCTTTCTTT
abundance: once; v_gene: TRBV20-1; d_gene: NA; j_gene: TRBJ2-7; CDR3aa: CSAIDPRLDSYEQYF; CDR3nt: TGCAGTGCTATCGACCCTAGGCTAGACTCCTACGAGCAGTACTTC
abundance: few; v_gene: TRBV20-1; d_gene: TRBD1; j_gene: TRBJ2-1; CDR3aa: CSARGDRGVYNEQFF; CDR3nt: TGCAGTGCTAGGGGGGACAGGGGGGTTTACAATGAGCAGTTCTTC
abundance: few; v_gene: TRBV12-3/TRBV12-4; d_gene: TRBD2; j_gene: TRBJ2-3; CDR3aa: CASRASGLTDTQYF; CDR3nt: TGTGCCAGCAGGGCTAGCGGGCTCACAGATACGCAGTATTTT
abundance: NA; v_gene: TRBV27; d_gene: NA; j_gene: TRBJ1-1; CDR3aa: CASSLYGQNTEAFF; CDR3nt: TGTGCCAGCAGTCTCTACGGACAAAACACTGAAGCTTTCTTT
abundance: NA; v_gene: TRBV12-3/TRBV12-4; d_gene: NA; j_gene: TRBJ1-5; CDR3aa: CASSFAQGLYQPQHF; CDR3nt: TGTGCCAGCAGTTTTGCGCAGGGGTTATATCAGCCCCAGCATTTT
abundance: NA; v_gene: TRBV27; d_gene: TRBD1; j_gene: TRBJ1-1; CDR3aa: CASSLLGGTAAFF; CDR3nt: TGTGCCAGCAGTTTATTGGGAGGGACAGCCGCTTTCTTT
abundance: NA; v_gene: TRBV6-1; d_gene: NA; j_gene: TRBJ2-7; CDR3aa: CASSEVTQSSYEQYF; CDR3nt: TGTGCCAGCAGTGAAGTAACTCAGAGCTCCTACGAGCAGTACTTC
abundance: few; v_gene: TRBV12-3/TRBV12-4; d_gene: TRBD1; j_gene: TRBJ2-5; CDR3aa: CASSWDRGLETQYF; CDR3nt: TGTGCCAGCAGTTGGGACAGGGGGCTCGAGACCCAGTACTTC
abundance: NA; v_gene: TRBV7-6; d_gene: NA; j_gene: TRBJ2-1; CDR3aa: CASSPRIARIHEQFF; CDR3nt: TGTGCCAGCAGCCCCCGTATAGCTCGGATCCATGAGCAGTTCTTC
abundance: NA; v_gene: TRBV4-3; d_gene: TRBD1; j_gene: TRBJ1-2; CDR3aa: CASNNKDRGPHYGYTF; CDR3nt: TGCGCCAGCAACAATAAGGACAGGGGGCCTCACTATGGCTACACCTTC
abundance: NA; v_gene: TRBV7-6; d_gene: NA; j_gene: TRBJ2-1; CDR3aa: CASSVDGYNEQFF; CDR3nt: TGTGCTAGCAGCGTAGACGGCTACAATGAGCAGTTCTTC
abundance: NA; v_gene: TRBV19; d_gene: NA; j_gene: TRBJ1-2; CDR3aa: CATDFNYGYTF; CDR3nt: TGTGCGACGGATTTTAACTATGGCTACACCTTC
abundance: many; v_gene: TRBV7-8; d_gene: NA; j_gene: TRBJ1-5; CDR3aa: CASSQDRRPGDQPQHF; CDR3nt: TGTGCCAGCAGCCAGGACCGCCGCCCGGGAGATCAGCCCCAGCATTTT
abundance: NA; v_gene: TRBV2; d_gene: NA; j_gene: TRBJ1-5; CDR3aa: CASSPREGGYNQPQHF; CDR3nt: TGTGCCAGCAGTCCCAGGGAGGGAGGTTACAATCAGCCCCAGCATTTT
abundance: NA; v_gene: TRBV19; d_gene: TRBD2; j_gene: TRBJ2-1; CDR3aa: CASSWTSGGASEQFF; CDR3nt: TGTGCCAGTAGTTGGACTAGCGGGGGGGCCAGTGAGCAGTTCTTC
abundance: NA; v_gene: TRBV20-1; d_gene: NA; j_gene: TRBJ1-1; CDR3aa: CSAPTANTEAFF; CDR3nt: TGCAGTGCTCCGACAGCGAACACTGAAGCTTTCTTT
abundance: NA; v_gene: TRBV19; d_gene: NA; j_gene: TRBJ2-4; CDR3aa: CASSSSSLAKNIQYF; CDR3nt: TGTGCCAGTAGTTCCAGCAGCTTAGCCAAAAACATTCAGTACTTC
abundance: NA; v_gene: TRBV18; d_gene: TRBD1; j_gene: TRBJ2-5; CDR3aa: CASSPVDRVETQYF; CDR3nt: TGTGCCAGCTCACCGGTCGACAGGGTGGAGACCCAGTACTTC